Following are 22 T cell receptor beta chains from one sample sequenced in a study of cytomegalovirus exposure and HLA in healthy donors. 13 Jbeta primers and 60 Vbeta primers were used for the PCR. Sequencing used immunoSEQ multiplex PCR; TCRdb keeps in-frame clones, though not all of them. This sample has 90,000 to 150,000 clones; roughly 15% occur once, and the top ten carry under 2.5%. Sequences were obtained from PBMCs. The source of these receptors is a woman aged 18 to 35 in good health and CMV-seronegative.

A few counts support this clone. The genes are TRBV11-2 and TRBJ2-7, with D maybe TRBD1 (6 bases). This CDR3 has 15 residues. Germline CDR1 reads SGHAT; CDR2 reads FQNNGV. Trimming took 4 bases from V and 2 from J, leaving 15 bases between them. CDR3 DNA sequence: TGTGCCAGCAGCTCCCAGGGGTTAATCCCCTACGAGCAGTACTTC. It codes for CASSSQGLIPYEQYF.

This clone was counted between two and nine times. The V gene is TRBV28, the J gene TRBJ1-4; D is unclear. The CDR3 consists of 14 residues. Germline values: CDR1 MDHEN, CDR2 SYDVKM. The V gene lost 2 bases and the J gene lost 4 bases, with 8 bases spanning the gap. The DNA for the CDR3 is TGTGCCAGCAGTTTAGGAGCGTTTAATGAAAAACTGTTTTTT. Protein: CASSLGAFNEKLFF.

This clone was seen only a few times. V and J are TRBV18 and TRBJ1-4, with D unclear. Trimming took 3 bases from V and 3 from J, leaving 8 bases between them. The CDR3 loop spans 14 amino acids. The germline V gene encodes CDR1 KGHSH and CDR2 LQKENI. The DNA of the CDR3 is TGTGCCAGCTCACCTTCGGGAGCTAATGAAAAACTGTTTTTT. Its protein product is CASSPSGANEKLFF.

The chain carries TRBV21-1 and TRBJ1-2. TRBV21-1 is classified as a pseudogene. The CDR3 is 18 residues long. CDR3 nucleotide sequence: TGTGCCAGCAGCGCCTTTAGAGGGAGGGGGTTTGGTAACTATGGCTACACCTTC. Translating it yields CASSAFRGRGFGNYGYTF.

This clone has more than one count but fewer than ten. The gene calls are TRBV6-4 and TRBJ1-2, with D tentatively TRBD1 (5 bases). Germline V gives CDR1 MRHNA, CDR2 SNTAGT. Trimming stripped 10 bases from V and 6 bases from J, with 18 bases between. The length of the CDR3 is 13 residues. CDR3 in amino acids: CATDPKGLHGYTF. In DNA form, the CDR3 reads TGTGCCACCGACCCGAAGGGGTTGCATGGCTACACCTTC.

V and J are TRBV28 and TRBJ1-2; D possibly corresponds to TRBD1 (5 bases). There are 13 residues in the CDR3. Deletions cut 3 bases from V and 8 bases from J, with 13 bases between. Germline CDR1 MDHEN, CDR2 SYDVKM. The CDR3 region is CASSFGGFGGYTF. In DNA, the CDR3 is TGTGCCAGCAGTTTCGGGGGATTCGGCGGCTACACCTTC.

The genes are TRBV5-4 and TRBJ2-7, with 9 positions matching TRBD1. CDR3 length: 14 amino acids. Germline V gene sequence: CDR1 SGHNT, CDR2 YYREEE (reference sequence). The V segment lost 4 bases and the J segment 4 bases; nucleotides outside the gene matches: 6. The CDR3 loop is CASSGTQGAYEQYF. CDR3 bases: TGTGCCAGCAGCGGGACACAGGGGGCTTACGAGCAGTACTTC.

The chain uses TRBV5-1 and TRBJ2-1, with 8 nucleotides matching TRBD2. CDR3 length equals 15 residues. The V gene's germline CDR1 is SGHRS and CDR2 YFSETQ. V was pared by 4 bases and J by 2 bases, with 5 bases of the junction left unmatched. The CDR3 bases are TGCGCCAGCAGCCAGAGCGGGGGAGCCTACAATGAGCAGTTCTTC. The encoded protein is CASSQSGGAYNEQFF. Filled out from reference TRBV5-1 and TRBJ2-1, the complete variable domain reads KAGVTQTPRYLIKTRGQQVTLSCSPISGHRSVSWYQQTPGQGLQFLFEYFSETQRNKGNFPGRFSGRQFSNSRSEMNVSTLELGDSALYLCASSQSGGAYNEQFFGPGTRLTVL.

V gene TRBV15 combines with J gene TRBJ2-7; D call uncertain. The ends were cut back, 2 bases at V and 2 bases at J, with 4 bases in the middle. This CDR3 contains 12 residues. In germline, CDR1 is LNHNV, CDR2 YYDKDF (reference sequence). The CDR3 here is CATSRNTYEQYF. The CDR3 DNA sequence: TGTGCCACCAGCAGAAACACCTACGAGCAGTACTTC.

CDR3 amino acids: CASSMNRQGTQYF. For the CDR3, the DNA is TGTGCCAGCAGTATGAATCGCCAGGGGACCCAGTACTTC. This chain connects TRBV27 to TRBJ2-5; possible D gene TRBD1, 5 bases. Germline V CDR1 and CDR2: MNHEY, SMNVEV (reference sequence). This CDR3 region has 13 residues. Trimming left V 5 bases short and J 7 bases short, with 14 bases between.

This clone has just a few counts. This chain uses TRBV6-1 with TRBJ1-2; D uncertain. CDR1 is MNHNS and CDR2 is SASEGT in the germline V gene. The V gene lost 3 bases and the J gene lost 4 bases, with 21 bases spanning the gap. The CDR3 runs to 17 residues. CDR3 residues: CASSEKVRESLRYGYTF. The CDR3 region has the DNA TGTGCCAGCAGTGAGAAAGTGAGGGAGAGTCTCCGCTATGGCTACACCTTC.

This clone turned up a few times. The rearrangement links TRBV7-9 to TRBJ1-3, with 7 bases matching TRBD1. This CDR3 is 17 amino acids long. Germline values: CDR1 SEHNR, CDR2 FQNEAQ (reference sequence). Trimming cost V 2 bases and J 4 bases; bases outside gene matches: 11. The CDR3 region has the DNA TGTGCCAGCAGCTTACCGGGACAGAATTTAGAGGGAAACACCATATATTTT. Protein sequence: CASSLPGQNLEGNTIYF.

V gene TRBV5-1 combines with J gene TRBJ2-7; 9 bases line up with TRBD2. V trimming: 4 bases; J trimming: 3 bases; junction bases outside the gene matches: 5. The CDR3 sequence is 14 residues long. Germline assignment: CDR1 SGHRS and CDR2 YFSETQ. The CDR3 loop is CASSPTSGHYEQYF. The CDR3 DNA is TGCGCCAGCAGCCCGACTAGCGGCCACTACGAGCAGTACTTC.

The chain employs TRBV5-4 and TRBJ2-3; TRBD2 aligns across 9 bases. V lost 10 bases, J lost 1 base, and 7 bases stayed unmatched. Germline CDR1 reads SGHNT; CDR2 reads YYREEE (reference sequence). The CDR3 runs 14 residues. CDR3 residues: CAATAGGRTDTQYF. DNA of the CDR3: TGTGCCGCAACAGCGGGGGGACGCACAGATACGCAGTATTTT.

This clone was detected only a few times. The chain carries TRBV27 and TRBJ2-1; 7 nucleotides agree with TRBD1. This CDR3 region has 13 residues. After removal of 1 base from V and 8 bases from J, the junction contained 2 bases not matched to a gene. In germline, CDR1 is MNHEY, CDR2 SMNVEV (reference sequence). CDR3 bases: TGTGCCAGCAGTTTATACAGGGGCTATGAGCAGTTCTTC. It yields the protein CASSLYRGYEQFF.

CDR3 coding DNA: TGTGCCACCAGCGGGGACTTTTACGAGCAGTACTTC. Translation: CATSGDFYEQYF. The chain has TRBV15 and TRBJ2-7; tentatively, D is TRBD2 (6 bases). Germline values: CDR1 LNHNV, CDR2 YYDKDF (reference sequence). V shed 5 bases and J shed 4 bases, with 9 bases lying between them. The CDR3 extends over 12 amino acids.

The chain uses TRBV28 and TRBJ1-1; D call uncertain. Germline V CDR1 and CDR2: MDHEN, SYDVKM. This CDR3 spans 12 amino acids. Deletions cut 6 bases from V and 1 base from J, with 6 bases between. The CDR3: CASRESNTEAFF. In DNA form, the CDR3 reads TGTGCCAGCAGGGAGTCGAACACTGAAGCTTTCTTT.

This chain uses TRBV29-1 with TRBJ2-1; 9 bases are shared with TRBD2. The CDR3 totals 14 residues. J lost 8 bases, V lost 4 bases, and 9 bases had no gene match. In germline, CDR1 is SQVTM, CDR2 ANQGSEA. The CDR3: CSVGRGRARDEQFF. The DNA for the CDR3 is TGCAGCGTTGGTCGCGGGAGGGCTCGGGATGAGCAGTTCTTC.

In DNA form, the CDR3 reads TGTGCCAGCAGTGCACTTGCTACGGGACTAGCGAGCTCCTACGAGCAGTACTTC. Residues: CASSALATGLASSYEQYF. This chain uses TRBV6-1 with TRBJ2-7; 10 nucleotides align to TRBD2. CDR3 length: 18 residues. The germline gives CDR1 MNHNS, CDR2 SASEGT. Trimming took 4 bases from V and 0 from J; bases not matched to a gene: 12.

This clone has more than one count but fewer than ten. Other nucleotide sequences in the sample specify the same CDR3. The V and J genes are TRBV9 and TRBJ2-3; tentative D call: TRBD2 (6 bases). The CDR3 length is 14 residues. Germline values: CDR1 SGDLS, CDR2 YYNGEE. V gave up 0 bases and J gave up 3 bases, with 8 bases separating them. The CDR3 DNA sequence: TGTGCCAGCAGCGTAGTTGGGGGGACAGATACGCAGTATTTT. This encodes CASSVVGGTDTQYF. Based on the CDR3 plus reference TRBV9 and TRBJ2-3, the full variable domain is DSGVTQTPKHLITATGQRVTLRCSPRSGDLSVYWYQQSLDQGLQFLIQYYNGEERAKGNILERFSAQQFPDLHSELNLSSLELGDSALYFCASSVVGGTDTQYFGPGTRLTVL.

This rearrangement joins TRBV30 to TRBJ2-5, with 12 bases lining up with TRBD2. The CDR3 is made up of 15 amino acids. With V trimmed by 4 bases and J by 2 bases, 5 bases remained unmatched. The germline gives CDR1 GTSNPN, CDR2 SVGIG (reference sequence). CDR3 protein: CAWTRLAGDQETQYF. The CDR3 region has the DNA TGTGCCTGGACCAGACTAGCGGGGGATCAAGAGACCCAGTACTTC.

J is TRBJ2-6 and V is TRBV7-8, with TRBD1 matching over 9 bases. The trim removed 1 base at V and 1 base at J, leaving 5 bases unmatched. This CDR3 has 18 residues. The germline CDR1 and CDR2 sequences are SGHVS and FQNEAQ. The CDR3 protein is CASSLGTGARSGANVLTF. Here the CDR3 DNA reads TGTGCCAGCAGCTTAGGGACAGGGGCCAGGTCTGGGGCCAACGTCCTGACTTTC.